The rows below give T cell receptor beta chains drawn from one sample of a study of PD-1 blockade in classical Hodgkin lymphoma. The assay was immunoSEQ multiplex PCR, and TCRdb's table has in-frame clones only and misses some. The sample contains 40,000 to 65,000 clones, about 84% of which appear only once. The starting material was peripheral blood mononuclear cells (PBMCs), obtained at baseline. The receptors here all came from a human donor with classical Hodgkin lymphoma. Each CDR3 is given with its conserved first and last residue. Fields, in order: CDR3 protein, CDR3 DNA, V gene, J gene, clone size, D gene. The D gene is left open where the match is weak. Rows may omit the clone size; those that give it use once, few, many or a size class.

CASSPQMDTGELFF	TGCGCCAGCAGCCCCCAGATGGACACCGGGGAGCTGTTTTTT	TRBV4-3	TRBJ2-2	NA	NA
CASSLGGGGISYNEQFF	TGTGCCAGCAGCTTAGGAGGCGGGGGGATCTCCTACAATGAGCAGTTCTTC	TRBV7-9	TRBJ2-1	NA	TRBD2
CSVSGSDTQYF	TGCAGCGTTAGCGGGTCAGATACGCAGTATTTT	TRBV29-1	TRBJ2-3	NA	NA
CASSSPGGFNEQFF	TGCGCCAGCAGCTCCCCGGGTGGATTCAATGAGCAGTTCTTC	TRBV5-1	TRBJ2-1	NA	NA
CASSLNGLNYGYTF	TGTGCCAGCAGCTTAAACGGGCTTAACTATGGCTACACCTTC	TRBV11-3	TRBJ1-2	NA	NA
CASSLAFGTSGWAKNIQYF	TGTGCCAGCAGCTTAGCATTTGGGACTAGCGGGTGGGCCAAAAACATTCAGTACTTC	TRBV7-6	TRBJ2-4	NA	TRBD2
CASSSLDDTQYF	TGTGCCAGCAGCTCCCTAGACGATACGCAGTATTTT	TRBV2	TRBJ2-3	NA	NA
CAWSGFPMNTEAFF	TGTGCCTGGAGCGGTTTTCCGATGAACACTGAAGCTTTCTTT	TRBV30	TRBJ1-1	few	NA
CASSLDRRETQYF	TGTGCCAGCAGCTTAGATAGGCGGGAGACCCAGTACTTC	TRBV11-3	TRBJ2-5	NA	NA
CASSLGGGPQHF	TGTGCCAGCAGCTTAGGGGGGGGGCCCCAGCATTTT	TRBV11-2	TRBJ1-5	NA	NA
CAWVGGQRDTEAFF	TGTGCCTGGGTCGGGGGACAAAGGGACACTGAAGCTTTCTTT	TRBV30	TRBJ1-1	NA	NA
CASSLARAFTGYGYTF	TGTGCCAGCAGCTTAGCGAGAGCATTTACCGGCTATGGCTACACCTTC	TRBV7-2	TRBJ1-2	NA	NA
CASSLDRVGLKSTDTQYF	TGTGCCAGCAGCTTAGACAGGGTTGGGTTGAAGAGCACAGATACGCAGTATTTT	TRBV11-3	TRBJ2-3	NA	NA
CASSPWTGTSTDTQYF	TGTGCCAGCAGCCCTTGGACGGGGACTAGCACAGATACGCAGTATTTT	TRBV27	TRBJ2-3	NA	NA
CASSPPGLREREGNEQFF	TGTGCCAGCTCACCACCGGGGCTCCGGGAGCGGGAGGGCAATGAGCAGTTCTTC	TRBV18	TRBJ2-1	NA	TRBD2
CASSLGTGPTWWNQPQHF	TGTGCCAGCAGCCTAGGGACAGGCCCGACCTGGTGGAATCAGCCCCAGCATTTT	TRBV5-6	TRBJ1-5	once	TRBD1
CASSPGTVQETQYF	TGTGCCAGCAGCCCCGGGACAGTCCAAGAGACCCAGTACTTC	TRBV11-2	TRBJ2-5	NA	TRBD1
CASSLESQGYGYTF	TGTGCCAGCAGCTTGGAAAGTCAGGGCTATGGCTACACCTTC	TRBV5-5	TRBJ1-2	NA	NA
CASSLGFEGGSQFF	TGTGCCAGCAGCTTAGGATTTGAGGGAGGAAGTCAGTTCTTC	TRBV11-2	TRBJ2-1	NA	NA
CATSRDNIGLAGEGQFF	TGTGCCACCAGCAGAGATAACATAGGACTAGCGGGAGAGGGGCAGTTCTTC	TRBV15	TRBJ2-1	NA	TRBD2
CASAGGASTNTEAFF	TGTGCCAGCGCCGGAGGGGCGTCGACTAACACTGAAGCTTTCTTT	TRBV11-3	TRBJ1-1	once	NA
CASSPDRGRAEAFF	TGTGCCAGCAGCCCAGACAGGGGAAGGGCTGAAGCTTTCTTT	TRBV25-1	TRBJ1-1	NA	TRBD1
CASSVGAGGPWETQYF	TGTGCCAGCAGCGTAGGCGCGGGAGGGCCCTGGGAGACCCAGTACTTC	TRBV9	TRBJ2-5	NA	TRBD2
CASTKSRGSSYNEQFF	TGTGCCAGCACCAAGAGTCGCGGGAGCTCCTACAATGAGCAGTTCTTC	TRBV6-6	TRBJ2-1	NA	TRBD2
CASSFHTEAFF	TGTGCCAGCAGCTTTCACACTGAAGCTTTCTTT	TRBV11-2	TRBJ1-1	NA	NA
CASSFQGGNYGYTF	TGTGCCAGCAGCTTTCAAGGGGGCAACTATGGCTACACCTTC	TRBV7-2	TRBJ1-2	few	TRBD1
CSVVWGTSSYNEQFF	TGCAGCGTTGTTTGGGGGACGAGCTCCTACAATGAGCAGTTCTTC	TRBV29-1	TRBJ2-1	NA	NA
CASMRKLAGGPEQFF	TGTGCCAGCATGAGAAAGCTAGCGGGAGGACCTGAGCAGTTCTTC	TRBV27	TRBJ2-1	NA	TRBD2
CASSSGGGTDTQYF	TGTGCCAGCTCCTCAGGGGGCGGCACAGATACGCAGTATTTT	TRBV18	TRBJ2-3	once	TRBD1
CASRGGPPYGYTF	TGTGCCAGTAGGGGGGGGCCTCCCTATGGCTACACCTTC	TRBV19	TRBJ1-2	NA	NA
CASSRTGTVYRTLHF	TGTGCCAGCAGCCGAACTGGGACCGTGTATAGGACCCTCCACTTT	TRBV27	TRBJ1-6	NA	NA
CASSLVGFDEQYF	TGTGCCAGCAGCTTAGTAGGGTTCGACGAGCAGTACTTC	TRBV11-3	TRBJ2-7	NA	NA